The subject of this entry is one T cell receptor beta chain. This clone's antigen is unknown. No much larger clone exists at a distance of one base, and base qualities are not known. The data were taken from a study of T cell responses to AZD1222 COVID-19 vaccine (dated by TCRdb to the early 2020s). About the investigation overall: TCR sequencing was performed for about 250 trial participants, of whom about 210 were given two doses of AZD1222 and 26 were given two doses of MenACWY control vaccine. Trial participants were enrolled by age into 18-55, 56-69 and 70-plus year subgroups, with approximately 150, 28 and 58 TCR-sequenced participants respectively. The study at large found these results: Because no day 14 peak-response samples were available, the repertoires could be characterized only after the peak T cell response. In the small 56-69-year group, the increase in depth fell short of significance, most likely because of low power. Nearly half of unique spike-specific TCRs reportedly recognized epitopes outside regions mutated in the B.1.351 and B.1.1.7 variants. The vaccine-associated CD4 TCRs covered the entire spike protein, and the dominant responses fell in regions 160-218 and 743-854. Participants were mostly white British, with more females than males. The authors suggested clonal diversity may have been underestimated. Conclusions about previously exposed vaccinees were limited because only six AZD1222 recipients were SARS-CoV-2 seropositive at baseline. A significant rise in spike-specific TCR breadth and depth was observed after two AZD1222 doses relative to day 0 and relative to MenACWY recipients.

Deletion took 6 bases off V and 4 bases off J, with a span of 15 bases between the germline ends. CDR1 is given as SGHDN and CDR2 as FVKESK, both from the germline V gene. From its cysteine to its phenylalanine, the CDR3 spans 14 amino acids. The entry retains the CDR3 DNA only, 42 bases that are in frame from base 1. The CDR3 regions of human TCRbeta chains were subjected to immunosequencing. The study's processing was this. Repertoire TCRs were matched against a reference library of SARS-CoV-2-specific TCRs generated with the MIRA antigen-specificity platform. Breadth was defined as the fraction of unique TCRs that were SARS-CoV-2-associated, and depth was defined as the fraction of total T cells that were SARS-CoV-2-associated. Using the MIRA data, every spike-specific TCR was mapped to the spike region that the TCR reacted to and assigned to either a CD4 or a CD8 class. Log10-transformed breadth and depth values were compared by one-way ANOVA with Sidak's multiple comparisons tests. Imported from immuneACCESS, the table was reduced by TCRdb to in-frame sequences with V and J called. These copies leave out some clones; in studies compared against another copy, an unresolved V gene accounts for under half, and the cause of the remainder is not known. V and J calls and clone size are copied from that table; D and trimming were computed from the DNA. Recorded for this sample are about 150,000 clones; 82% of them occurred a single time. Jointly, the top ten make up about 4% of the sample.

Read against the paper, the sample's time point label means: baseline before first vaccination. The treatment or condition label corresponds to: meningococcal conjugate vaccine given as trial control. Vaccinee samples came from UK trials COV001 and COV002, including a single-blind randomized controlled phase 2/3 trial of AZD1222 (ChAdOx1 nCoV-19) in healthy adults. For TCRbeta chain sequencing, PBMC samples were collected from trial participants at day 0 and at day 28 after the second dose. The sequenced sample was peripheral blood, obtained on day 0 of MenACWY control vaccination. This sequence originates from an adult in good health. The rearranged segments are TRBV14 and TRBJ1-2, and TRBD1 may be the D gene, going by 6 matching bases. The sequenced DNA: TGTGCCAGCAGACCTACGGGACACCCCTATGGCTACACCTTC. The encoded protein is CASRPTGHPYGYTF. Full variable domain (CDR3 extended with the reference TRBV14 and TRBJ1-2 proteins): EAGVTQFPSHSVIEKGQTVTLRCDPISGHDNLYWYRRVMGKEIKFLLHFVKESKQDESGMPNNRFLAERTGGTYSTLKVQPAELEDSGVYFCASRPTGHPYGYTFGSGTRLTVV.